The 24 T cell receptor beta chains below all came from one sample that was sequenced in a study of cytomegalovirus exposure and HLA in healthy donors (dated by TCRdb to about 2017). Library method: the immunoSEQ multiplex PCR assay. The multiplex PCR relied on a mix of 60 forward primers for TCR Vbeta segments and 13 reverse primers for TCR Jbeta segments. TCRdb stores this immuneACCESS table with in-frame sequences only. Part of the clones is absent; in the studies checked, under half of the shortfall reflects unresolved V genes, and no reason is known for the rest. The sample has about 140,000 clones on record, 70% to 80% of them singletons. About 2.4% of the sample is held by the ten biggest clonotypes. Source material: PBMCs. These receptors originate from a woman aged 18-29 years in good health and CMV-seropositive.

This chain connects TRBV7-9 to TRBJ2-7; 9 bases agree with TRBD1. Germline V gene lookup returns CDR1 SEHNR and CDR2 FQNEAQ (reference sequence). The CDR3 has 14 amino acids. J lost 1 base, V lost 6 bases, and 4 bases had no gene match. The CDR3 loop is CASSRDRVSYEQYF. CDR3 nucleotide sequence: TGTGCCAGCAGTCGGGACAGGGTGTCCTACGAGCAGTACTTC.

The gene calls are TRBV6-1 and TRBJ2-5; D perhaps matches TRBD1 (5 bases). Per germline, CDR1 MNHNS and CDR2 SASEGT. Trimming left V 5 bases short and J 3 bases short, with 7 bases between. The CDR3 extends over 12 amino acids. CDR3 DNA sequence: TGTGCCAGCAGTCAGGGTAAAGAGACCCAGTACTTC. Translating it yields CASSQGKETQYF.

This chain connects TRBV13 to TRBJ1-5; possibly TRBD1 for D (6 bases). Per the germline V gene, CDR1 is PRHDT and CDR2 is FYEKMQ (reference sequence). V was cut by 0 bases and J by 0 bases, with 9 bases left in between. The CDR3 length is 16 residues. CDR3 region: CASSLGQGYSNQPQHF. The CDR3 DNA is TGTGCCAGCAGCTTAGGACAGGGATATAGCAATCAGCCCCAGCATTTT. Combining the CDR3 with reference TRBV13 and TRBJ1-5 gives the whole variable domain AAGVIQSPRHLIKEKRETATLKCYPIPRHDTVYWYQQGPGQDPQFLISFYEKMQSDKGSIPDRFSAQQFSDYHSELNMSSLELGDSALYFCASSLGQGYSNQPQHFGDGTRLSIL.

The V and J genes are TRBV2 and TRBJ2-7; D not certain. The CDR3 extends over 11 amino acids. Per the germline V gene, CDR1 is SNHLY and CDR2 is FYNNEI. The V end was cut by 6 bases, the J end by 0 bases, with 3 bases between. The CDR3 DNA reads TGTGCCAGCAGGGCCTCCTACGAGCAGTACTTC. Its protein product is CASRASYEQYF.

This chain uses TRBV2 with TRBJ1-1; 7 bases match TRBD1. Germline values: CDR1 SNHLY, CDR2 FYNNEI. With 9 bases clipped from V and 1 base from J, the junction kept 5 bases outside the gene matches. The CDR3 has 13 amino acids. CDR3 sequence: CASRGQKNTEAFF. Here the CDR3 DNA reads TGTGCCAGTAGGGGACAGAAGAACACTGAAGCTTTCTTT.

The J gene is TRBJ1-1, the V gene TRBV5-1; TRBD1 aligns across 7 bases. With V trimmed by 3 bases and J by 0 bases, 8 bases remained unmatched. CDR3 length: 16 amino acids. Germline lookup yields CDR1 SGHRS and CDR2 YFSETQ. The CDR3 sequence: CASSSGQAPMNTEAFF. CDR3 nucleotides: TGCGCCAGCAGCTCCGGACAGGCGCCTATGAACACTGAAGCTTTCTTT.

The DNA for the CDR3 is TGTGCCAGTAGTGCAGGGTTAGGCTACACCTTC. Its translation is CASSAGLGYTF. The genes are TRBV19 and TRBJ1-2; D is perhaps TRBD1 (5 bases). The CDR3 has 11 amino acids. The V and J ends lost 5 bases and 8 bases respectively, with 9 bases between them. Germline values: CDR1 LNHDA, CDR2 SQIVND (reference sequence).

In regard to this clone: This sample includes further DNA sequences coding for the same CDR3. The chain links TRBV5-1 to TRBJ1-1, with D perhaps TRBD1 (6 bases). The V and J ends lost 4 bases and 1 base respectively, with 8 bases between them. The CDR3 covers 13 residues. Germline assignment: CDR1 SGHRS and CDR2 YFSETQ. CDR3 nucleotides: TGCGCCAGCAGCCTGACAGGGAACACTGAAGCTTTCTTT. The encoded protein is CASSLTGNTEAFF.

The rearrangement links TRBV18 to TRBJ2-7; 7 nucleotides agree with TRBD1. Germline CDR1 and CDR2: KGHSH and LQKENI. The CDR3 has 14 amino acids. V was pared by 0 bases and J by 5 bases, with 4 bases of the junction left unmatched. CDR3 region: CASSPPDRRDEQYF. DNA of the CDR3: TGTGCCAGCTCACCACCGGACAGGCGGGACGAGCAGTACTTC.

In nucleotides, the CDR3 is TGTGCCAGCAGCTTGCCCCCCACGGGACAGGGGGCGCGTGAGCAGTACTTC. Its protein product is CASSLPPTGQGAREQYF. The chain uses TRBV7-9 and TRBJ2-7; TRBD1 matches 12 bases. This CDR3 comprises 17 residues. Per germline, CDR1 SEHNR and CDR2 FQNEAQ (reference sequence). The junction had 13 bases not matched to a gene; V was cut back by 3 bases and J by 7 bases.

The chain couples TRBV2 to TRBJ1-4; a weak D match, TRBD1 (5 bases). From germline, CDR1 is SNHLY and CDR2 FYNNEI. Trimming took 6 bases from V and 0 from J, leaving 14 bases between them. The CDR3 covers 16 residues. The DNA for the CDR3 is TGTGCCAGCAGGGCGAGACAGATTACAACTAATGAAAAACTGTTTTTT. Its protein product is CASRARQITTNEKLFF.

This clone was seen only a few times. The V and J genes are TRBV19 and TRBJ1-4, with D unresolved. There are 13 residues in the CDR3. Trimming removed 6 bases at V and 7 bases at J, with 12 bases between. The germline CDR1 and CDR2 sequences are LNHDA and SQIVND (reference sequence). CDR3 DNA sequence: TGTGCCAGTAGCCTCCGCCTAGTTGAAAAACTGTTTTTT. This translates into CASSLRLVEKLFF. Full variable domain (remainder filled in from reference TRBV19 and TRBJ1-4): DGGITQSPKYLFRKEGQNVTLSCEQNLNHDAMYWYRQDPGQGLRLIYYSQIVNDFQKGDIAEGYSVSREKKESFPLTVTSAQKNPTAFYLCASSLRLVEKLFFGSGTQLSVL.

This clone has only a few counts. This chain joins TRBV2 and TRBJ1-1; 9 bases agree with TRBD1. V lost 7 bases, J lost 2 bases, and 5 bases stayed unmatched. The germline V gene encodes CDR1 SNHLY and CDR2 FYNNEI. This CDR3 comprises 14 residues. CDR3 in amino acids: CASTRDRANTEAFF. CDR3 coding DNA: TGTGCCAGCACCCGGGACAGGGCTAACACTGAAGCTTTCTTT.

About this clone itself: Its ends do not fully match the called genes, so a read error is possible. The same CDR3 is also encoded by other DNA sequences in this sample. Here the CDR3 DNA reads TGTGCCAGCAGCCAAGATCGCGGGGGGGCCTACGAGCAGTACTTC. Protein sequence: CASSQDRGGAYEQYF. V usage is TRBV4-1 and J usage is TRBJ2-7; 9 bases are shared with TRBD2. The CDR3 length is 15 residues. Germline V gene data show CDR1 as MGHRA and CDR2 as YSYEKL.

The V call is TRBV5-6, the J call TRBJ1-2; 10 bases are a match to TRBD1. J gave up 1 base and V 0 bases, and 3 bases lay outside the gene matches. Germline assignment: CDR1 SGHDT and CDR2 YYEEEE. This CDR3 is built from 16 residues. Written as DNA, the CDR3 is TGTGCCAGCAGCTTGGTTGGGACAGGGGATAACTATGGCTACACCTTC. Its translation is CASSLVGTGDNYGYTF.

The chain uses TRBV4-1 and TRBJ2-7; TRBD2 aligns across 7 bases. Germline V gene data show CDR1 as MGHRA and CDR2 as YSYEKL. J was trimmed by 3 bases and V by 0 bases; bases with no gene match: 8. The CDR3 extends over 16 amino acids. Written as DNA, the CDR3 is TGCGCCAGCAGCCAAGACTCCGGGGGGATTTTCTACGAGCAGTACTTC. Protein sequence: CASSQDSGGIFYEQYF.

This clone occurred once. V and J are TRBV5-1 and TRBJ1-3; D perhaps matches TRBD1 (5 bases). The CDR3 has 17 residues. The germline V and J ends were trimmed by 0 bases and 0 bases, with 13 bases remaining between them. From germline, CDR1 is SGHRS and CDR2 YFSETQ. The DNA for the CDR3 is TGCGCCAGCAGCTTGGTTGCGGGGCCCAGCTCTGGAAACACCATATATTTT. Protein product: CASSLVAGPSSGNTIYF.

The rearrangement uses TRBV6-6 and TRBJ2-7; no firm D call. Trimming removed 5 bases from V and 3 bases from J, with 11 bases in between. This CDR3 has 13 amino acids. Germline V gives CDR1 MNHNY, CDR2 SVGAGI (reference sequence). The CDR3 sequence is CASSRSGLYEQYF. CDR3 sequence (DNA): TGTGCCAGCAGTCGGTCAGGCCTCTACGAGCAGTACTTC.

The V call is TRBV5-1, the J call TRBJ1-2, with a tentative D call TRBD1 (5 bases). V was shortened by 0 bases and J by 4 bases, with 10 bases between the two germline ends. The CDR3 spans 14 residues. CDR1 is SGHRS and CDR2 is YFSETQ in the germline V gene. The CDR3 DNA reads TGCGCCAGCAGCTTGGACAGGCCAACCTATGGCTACACCTTC. It specifies CASSLDRPTYGYTF.

The table lists this clone with a count of one. The chain has TRBV19 and TRBJ2-7; TRBD2 matches at 12 bases. V trimming: 6 bases; J trimming: 6 bases; junction bases outside the gene matches: 12. Germline values: CDR1 LNHDA, CDR2 SQIVND (reference sequence). This CDR3 is 16 amino acids long. CDR3 nucleotide sequence: TGTGCCAGTAGCCCAAGGACTAGCGGGGACGTTGGCGAGCAGTACTTC. Translating it yields CASSPRTSGDVGEQYF.

This clone occurred a few times. CDR3 DNA: TGTGCCAGCAGCCTACGGACAGATACGCAGTATTTT. This encodes CASSLRTDTQYF. The gene calls are TRBV7-2 and TRBJ2-3; D call uncertain. CDR3 length: 12 amino acids. Trimming took 5 bases from V and 3 from J, leaving 6 bases between them. Germline V CDR1 and CDR2: SGHTA, FQGNSA.

This clone was seen just once. This chain uses TRBV6-1 with TRBJ1-1; D not certain. Trimming took 4 bases from V and 1 from J, leaving 10 bases between them. Per the germline V gene, CDR1 is MNHNS and CDR2 is SASEGT. The CDR3 covers 14 residues. CDR3 DNA: TGTGCCAGCAGTGTAGTCCGGGGGAACACTGAAGCTTTCTTT. As protein: CASSVVRGNTEAFF.

CDR3 nucleotides: TGTGCCAGCAGTCACCCGGCGGGACCCCAGCATTTT. The encoded protein is CASSHPAGPQHF. The rearrangement joins TRBV6-1 to TRBJ1-5; no definite D call. Germline CDR1 MNHNS, CDR2 SASEGT. This CDR3 region has 12 residues. Trimming removed 5 bases from V and 10 bases from J, with 12 bases in between.

The rearrangement links TRBV25-1 to TRBJ2-7; 9 bases agree with TRBD1. CDR3 length equals 14 residues. Germline lookup yields CDR1 MGHDK and CDR2 SYGVNS. J was trimmed by 5 bases and V by 4 bases; bases with no gene match: 6. In nucleotides, the CDR3 is TGTGCCAGCAGTGGCTCTGGACAGGGGAACGAGCAGTACTTC. Amino acid sequence: CASSGSGQGNEQYF.